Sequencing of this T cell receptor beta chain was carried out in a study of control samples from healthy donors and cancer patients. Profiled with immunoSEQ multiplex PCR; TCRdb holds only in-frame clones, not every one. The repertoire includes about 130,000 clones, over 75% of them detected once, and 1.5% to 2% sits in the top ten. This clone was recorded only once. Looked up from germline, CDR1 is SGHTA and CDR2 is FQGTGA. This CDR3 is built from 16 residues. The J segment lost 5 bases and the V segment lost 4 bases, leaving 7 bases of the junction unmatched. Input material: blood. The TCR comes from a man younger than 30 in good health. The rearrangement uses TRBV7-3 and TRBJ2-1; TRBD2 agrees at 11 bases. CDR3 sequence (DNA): TGTGCCAGCAGCTCCCAGACGGGACTAGCGGACAATGAGCAGTTCTTC. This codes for CASSSQTGLADNEQFF.